The 15 T cell receptor beta chains below were found in one sample sequenced in a study of cytomegalovirus exposure and HLA in healthy donors. PCR was performed using 60 Vbeta and 13 Jbeta primers. Profiled with immunoSEQ multiplex PCR; TCRdb holds only in-frame clones, not every one. The sample has 80,000 to 100,000 clones; over 80% are singletons. Sample: PBMCs. The receptors here all came from a female donor in good health and CMV-seropositive.

The J gene is TRBJ2-1, the V gene TRBV6-1, with D perhaps matching TRBD2 (5 bases). The CDR3 is 13 amino acids. The V end was cut by 0 bases, the J end by 9 bases, with 9 bases between. Germline V gene lookup returns CDR1 MNHNS and CDR2 SASEGT. The CDR3 region has the DNA TGTGCCAGCAGTGAAGCGCGGACTGCTGAGCAGTTCTTC. This sequence encodes CASSEARTAEQFF.

J is TRBJ2-3 and V is TRBV27, with D maybe TRBD2 (7 bases). V gave up 4 bases and J gave up 3 bases, with 17 bases separating them. This CDR3 is built from 16 residues. Germline V gene lookup returns CDR1 MNHEY and CDR2 SMNVEV (reference sequence). CDR3 nucleotide sequence: TGTGCCAGCAGTTACCTCCCTAGGGGGGGGACAGATACGCAGTATTTT. The encoded protein is CASSYLPRGGTDTQYF.

The genes are TRBV27 and TRBJ2-7, with 11 nucleotides matching TRBD1. In germline, CDR1 is MNHEY, CDR2 SMNVEV (reference sequence). The CDR3 length is 15 residues. The trim removed 4 bases at V and 7 bases at J, leaving 9 bases unmatched. In nucleotides, the CDR3 is TGTGCCAGCAGTTATAGGACAGGGGGCTTATGGGAGCAGTACTTC. It codes for CASSYRTGGLWEQYF.

This clone has only a few counts. The chain recombines TRBV7-9 with TRBJ2-7; tentatively, D is TRBD1 (6 bases). Trimming cost V 5 bases and J 2 bases, with 16 bases left between them. CDR3 length: 15 amino acids. CDR1 SEHNR and CDR2 FQNEAQ come from the germline V gene (reference sequence). This chain's CDR3 is CASSPLGGDTYEQYF. CDR3 in DNA: TGTGCCAGCAGCCCATTAGGGGGTGACACCTACGAGCAGTACTTC. The variable domain in full, completed from reference TRBV7-9 and TRBJ2-7, reads DTGVSQNPRHKITKRGQNVTFRCDPISEHNRLYWYRQTLGQGPEFLTYFQNEAQLEKSRLLSDRFSAERPKGSFSTLEIQRTEQGDSAMYLCASSPLGGDTYEQYFGPGTRLTVT.

The rearrangement links TRBV5-8 to TRBJ1-5; unclear D gene. CDR3 length: 15 amino acids. The V gene's germline CDR1 is SGHTS and CDR2 YDEGEE. V lost 2 bases, J lost 2 bases, and 11 bases lay in between. CDR3 in DNA: TGTGCCAGCAGCTTCACTCCGGGAGGCAATCAGCCCCAGCATTTT. This codes for CASSFTPGGNQPQHF.

V usage is TRBV27 and J usage is TRBJ2-1; TRBD2 matches 8 bases. The CDR3 runs to 14 residues. Germline V gene lookup returns CDR1 MNHEY and CDR2 SMNVEV (reference sequence). V gave up 6 bases and J gave up 9 bases; unmatched junction bases: 10. Here the CDR3 reads CASSLSGLAGEQFF. In nucleotides, the CDR3 is TGTGCCAGCAGCCTCTCTGGACTAGCAGGTGAGCAGTTCTTC.

The chain couples TRBV7-9 to TRBJ2-1, with 10 nucleotides matching TRBD2. The V and J ends lost 5 bases and 7 bases, in that order; junction bases with no gene match: 11. Germline V lookup: CDR1 SEHNR, CDR2 FQNEAQ (reference sequence). The CDR3 spans 16 residues. CDR3 DNA sequence: TGTGCCAGCAGCCTAGGGGGAGCGGGGGGGGAAAATGAGCAGTTCTTC. Protein: CASSLGGAGGENEQFF.

The chain employs TRBV4-2 and TRBJ2-3; no definite D call. V lost 2 bases and J lost 5, with 11 bases in between. Germline assignment: CDR1 LGHNA and CDR2 YNFKEQ. The CDR3 sequence is 14 residues long. DNA of the CDR3: TGTGCCAGCAGCCAACAGCTAGTGGAAGATACGCAGTATTTT. Its translation is CASSQQLVEDTQYF.

This chain joins TRBV9 and TRBJ1-1, with 9 nucleotides matching TRBD1. The length of the CDR3 is 14 residues. V lost 4 bases, J lost 8 bases, and 9 bases stayed unmatched. Germline CDR1 reads SGDLS; CDR2 reads YYNGEE. The CDR3 is CASSTTGTGTEAFF. In DNA form, the CDR3 reads TGTGCCAGCAGCACCACCGGGACAGGGACCGAAGCTTTCTTT. Supplemented by reference TRBV9 and TRBJ1-1, the full variable domain reads DSGVTQTPKHLITATGQRVTLRCSPRSGDLSVYWYQQSLDQGLQFLIQYYNGEERAKGNILERFSAQQFPDLHSELNLSSLELGDSALYFCASSTTGTGTEAFFGQGTRLTVV.

The chain is built from TRBV28 and TRBJ1-1; the D gene is possibly TRBD1 (6 bases). Germline CDR1 MDHEN, CDR2 SYDVKM. The CDR3 has 16 residues. V was clipped by 2 bases and J by 2 bases, with 15 bases between them. CDR3: CASSLPDREINTEAFF. CDR3 DNA: TGTGCCAGCAGTTTACCGGACAGAGAAATAAACACTGAAGCTTTCTTT.

The chain joins TRBV5-1 to TRBJ2-1; 9 bases align to TRBD1. Trimming took 2 bases from V and 4 from J; bases not matched to a gene: 16. Germline CDR1 reads SGHRS; CDR2 reads YFSETQ. CDR3 length: 19 amino acids. The DNA of the CDR3 is TGCGCCAGCAGCTTACCGGGACAGGGTAATAGATTCGCTTACAATGAGCAGTTCTTC. It codes for CASSLPGQGNRFAYNEQFF.

The chain joins TRBV6-4 to TRBJ1-2, with 7 bases aligning to TRBD1. V lost 5 bases to trimming and J lost 2 bases; unmatched junction nucleotides: 5. The CDR3 loop spans 14 amino acids. The germline V gene has CDR1 MRHNA and CDR2 SNTAGT. The CDR3 DNA reads TGTGCCAGCAGTTCAGGACAGGCCAACTATGGCTACACCTTC. Its protein is CASSSGQANYGYTF.

The rearrangement joins TRBV5-1 to TRBJ2-7; TRBD1 is a possible D gene (6 bases). Germline values: CDR1 SGHRS, CDR2 YFSETQ. The CDR3 has 14 amino acids. V was shortened by 6 bases and J by 2 bases, with 15 bases between the two germline ends. CDR3 DNA sequence: TGCGCCAGCACCCCGGGGACAACAACCTACGAGCAGTACTTC. Its translation: CASTPGTTTYEQYF.

The J gene is TRBJ1-3, the V gene TRBV18; 8 bases align to TRBD1. V shed 2 bases, J shed 3 bases, and the junction held 9 bases outside the gene matches. This CDR3 is 17 amino acids long. Germline CDR1 KGHSH, CDR2 LQKENI. This CDR3 reads CASSPDRDRNFGNTIYF. The CDR3 nucleotides are TGTGCCAGCTCACCAGACCGGGACAGGAATTTTGGAAACACCATATATTTT.

This chain joins TRBV7-6 and TRBJ2-2; TRBD1 agrees at 7 bases. Germline trimming cut 2 bases from V and 1 base from J; bases unmatched to any gene: 4. The CDR3 consists of 16 residues. Germline V lookup: CDR1 SGHVS, CDR2 FNYEAQ. As DNA, the CDR3 is TGTGCCAGCAGCTTAAAAACAGGGGAGAACACCGGGGAGCTGTTTTTT. It codes for CASSLKTGENTGELFF.